The 15 T cell receptor beta chains below all came from one sample that was sequenced in a study of OX40 agonist ivuxolimab in advanced cancers. This table comes from immunoSEQ multiplex PCR, and its TCRdb copy is limited to in-frame clones, with some not included. The sample has tens of thousands of clones, about 90% seen once; the top ten hold roughly 4.4%. Material: CD4+ or CD8+ T cells sorted from blood, obtained in a trial of the OX40 agonist ivuxolimab. These TCRs come from an adult with an advanced solid tumor such as melanoma, head and neck, liver or kidney cancer.

This rearrangement joins TRBV6-1 to TRBJ2-7; D unclear. CDR1 is MNHNS, CDR2 SASEGT, per germline. This CDR3 is built from 15 residues. Trimming removed 7 bases from V and 1 base from J, with 17 bases in between. CDR3 sequence (DNA): TGTGCCAGCACGTTACAGAAATCCCGATCCTACGAGCAGTACTTC. It yields the protein CASTLQKSRSYEQYF.

This sequence joins TRBV6-1 and TRBJ1-2; TRBD1 agrees at 9 bases. This CDR3 is 13 amino acids long. CDR1 and CDR2 (germline): MNHNS, SASEGT. V gave up 5 bases and J gave up 8 bases; unmatched junction bases: 6. Written as DNA, the CDR3 is TGTGCCAGCAGTTATCGACAGGGGGTAGGCTACACCTTC. Its protein is CASSYRQGVGYTF.

The chain is built from TRBV10-3 and TRBJ2-5, with 7 bases matching TRBD2. This CDR3 has 16 amino acids. Germline V gene lookup returns CDR1 ENHRY and CDR2 SYGVKD. V gave up 6 bases and J gave up 2 bases; unmatched junction bases: 12. CDR3 sequence reads: CAIREGLAEVQETQYF. The CDR3, as DNA: TGTGCCATCAGAGAAGGGCTAGCGGAGGTACAAGAGACCCAGTACTTC.

The chain links TRBV10-2 to TRBJ1-1; no definite D call. Trimming shortened V by 5 bases and J by 2 bases, and 3 bases separated the two germline ends. Per germline, CDR1 WSHSY and CDR2 SAAADI. This CDR3 has 11 residues. The CDR3 DNA reads as TGCGCCAGCAGTCATAACACTGAAGCTTTCTTT. Translating it yields CASSHNTEAFF.

The rearrangement uses TRBV7-8 and TRBJ1-4; D not resolved. The CDR3 has 16 residues. V shed 4 bases and J shed 5 bases, with 17 bases lying between them. CDR1 is SGHVS and CDR2 is FQNEAQ in the germline V gene. The CDR3 sequence: CASSSPPPEGNEKLFF. The CDR3 bases are TGTGCCAGCAGCTCTCCCCCTCCGGAAGGGAATGAAAAACTGTTTTTT.

The chain carries TRBV7-6 and TRBJ2-7; TRBD1 matches 7 bases. With V trimmed by 5 bases and J by 0 bases, 10 bases remained unmatched. Germline-derived CDR1 and CDR2 are SGHVS and FNYEAQ. This CDR3 region has 16 residues. CDR3: CASSPGTAFSSYEQYF. CDR3 DNA sequence: TGTGCCAGCAGCCCAGGGACAGCCTTCTCCTCCTACGAGCAGTACTTC. The full variable domain, rest sourced from reference TRBV7-6 and TRBJ2-7, is GAGVSQSPRYKVTKRGQDVALRCDPISGHVSLYWYRQALGQGPEFLTYFNYEAQQDKSGLPNDRFSAERPEGSISTLTIQRTEQRDSAMYRCASSPGTAFSSYEQYFGPGTRLTVT.

The rearrangement links TRBV7-3 to TRBJ2-7, with 9 nucleotides matching TRBD2. Germline values: CDR1 SGHTA, CDR2 FQGTGA. J lost 4 bases, V lost 5 bases, and 9 bases had no gene match. The CDR3 consists of 15 residues. The CDR3 DNA sequence: TGTGCCAGCAGCCCCAATGGCGGGAGGGTGTACGAGCAGTACTTC. Amino acids: CASSPNGGRVYEQYF.

The chain carries TRBV7-3 and TRBJ2-1; D is perhaps TRBD1 (6 bases). CDR3 length equals 13 residues. V lost 4 bases and J lost 7, with 11 bases in between. Germline V gives CDR1 SGHTA, CDR2 FQGTGA. The CDR3 is CASSSGRGNEQFF. CDR3 nucleotide sequence: TGTGCCAGCAGCTCCGGCAGGGGAAATGAGCAGTTCTTC.

The V call is TRBV5-6, the J call TRBJ1-5; D gene uncertain. Germline assignment: CDR1 SGHDT and CDR2 YYEEEE. The V end was cut by 6 bases, the J end by 2 bases, with 12 bases between. The CDR3 is 14 residues long. The CDR3 reads CASKDGRGNQPQHF. Written as DNA, the CDR3 is TGTGCCAGCAAAGATGGACGGGGCAATCAGCCCCAGCATTTT.

The chain is built from TRBV7-2 and TRBJ2-7; TRBD1 agrees at 9 bases. The length of the CDR3 is 13 residues. Losses at the gene ends were 9 bases for V and 4 bases for J; bases not matched to a gene: 7. CDR1 is SGHTA, CDR2 FQGNSA, per germline. CDR3 bases: TGTGCCAGTGGGACAGGGACCTTGTACGAGCAGTACTTC. It codes for CASGTGTLYEQYF.

V gene TRBV27 combines with J gene TRBJ2-2, with 9 bases fitting TRBD1. The germline V gene has CDR1 MNHEY and CDR2 SMNVEV (reference sequence). V lost 6 bases to trimming and J lost 6 bases; unmatched junction nucleotides: 14. The CDR3 has 17 residues. The CDR3 protein is CASRPKGGQGWAGELFF. In DNA, the CDR3 is TGTGCCAGCAGACCAAAGGGGGGACAGGGATGGGCCGGGGAGCTGTTTTTT.

This sequence joins TRBV18 and TRBJ2-3, with TRBD1 matching 7 bases. V gave up 3 bases and J gave up 2 bases; unmatched junction bases: 11. The germline gives CDR1 KGHSH, CDR2 LQKENI. The CDR3 extends over 17 amino acids. Written as DNA, the CDR3 is TGTGCCAGCTCACCTTCCCCGCCGGGACAGATCACAGATACGCAGTATTTT. Its translation: CASSPSPPGQITDTQYF.

The rearrangement uses TRBV19 and TRBJ2-7, with 7 nucleotides matching TRBD2. V shed 5 bases and J 3 bases; nucleotides not matched to a gene: 7. CDR3 length: 14 residues. CDR1 LNHDA and CDR2 SQIVND come from the germline V gene (reference sequence). CDR3 protein: CASSPHRGVYEQYF. The CDR3 DNA reads as TGTGCCAGTAGTCCCCACCGGGGGGTCTACGAGCAGTACTTC. Based on the CDR3 plus reference TRBV19 and TRBJ2-7, the full variable domain is DGGITQSPKYLFRKEGQNVTLSCEQNLNHDAMYWYRQDPGQGLRLIYYSQIVNDFQKGDIAEGYSVSREKKESFPLTVTSAQKNPTAFYLCASSPHRGVYEQYFGPGTRLTVT.

The gene calls are TRBV6-5 and TRBJ2-7; TRBD2 matches at 10 bases. Germline trimming cut 6 bases from V and 4 bases from J; bases unmatched to any gene: 6. The CDR3 spans 14 residues. Germline V lookup: CDR1 MNHEY, CDR2 SVGAGI. CDR3 bases: TGTGCCAGCAGCCCACTAGCGGGACGATACGAGCAGTACTTC. Its protein is CASSPLAGRYEQYF.

This sequence joins TRBV6-1 and TRBJ1-3; D gene unclear. CDR3 length: 13 amino acids. CDR1 MNHNS and CDR2 SASEGT come from the germline V gene. The V gene lost 3 bases and the J gene lost 8 bases, with 11 bases spanning the gap. The CDR3 DNA reads as TGTGCCAGCAGTGACGGGGTCTGGGACACCATATATTTT. It is translated as CASSDGVWDTIYF.